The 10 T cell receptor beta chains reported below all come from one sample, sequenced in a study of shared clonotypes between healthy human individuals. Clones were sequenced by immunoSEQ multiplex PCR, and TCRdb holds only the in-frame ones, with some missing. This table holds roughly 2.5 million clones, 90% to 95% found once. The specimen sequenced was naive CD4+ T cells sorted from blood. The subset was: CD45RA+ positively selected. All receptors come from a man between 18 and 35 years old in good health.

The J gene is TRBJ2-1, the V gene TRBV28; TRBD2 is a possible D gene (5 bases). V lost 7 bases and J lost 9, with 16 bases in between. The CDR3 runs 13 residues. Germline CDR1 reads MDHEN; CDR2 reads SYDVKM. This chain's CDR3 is CASTRLAVGEQFF. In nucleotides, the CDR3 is TGTGCCAGCACCAGGCTAGCTGTAGGTGAGCAGTTCTTC.

The CDR3 spells CAGASGVTGELFF. The CDR3 DNA sequence: TGTGCCGGTGCCTCGGGGGTAACCGGGGAGCTGTTTTTT. J is TRBJ2-2 and V is TRBV19; TRBD2 is a possible D gene (6 bases). The CDR3 extends over 13 amino acids. V was cut by 11 bases and J by 5 bases, with 15 bases left in between. Germline V gene sequence: CDR1 LNHDA, CDR2 SQIVND (reference sequence).

The CDR3 loop is CASSPRGLGRANTEAFF. The CDR3 nucleotides are TGCGCCAGCAGCCCTCGTGGTCTTGGTCGAGCGAACACTGAAGCTTTCTTT. The chain combines TRBV4-1 with TRBJ1-1; D gene unclear. Germline lookup yields CDR1 MGHRA and CDR2 YSYEKL. The CDR3 totals 17 residues. V was trimmed by 4 bases and J by 1 base, leaving 19 bases between them.

The CDR3 DNA sequence: TGTGCCAGCAGCTTGGCACTAGCGTCCGGCTACAATGAGCAGTTCTTC. Translation gives CASSLALASGYNEQFF. The V gene is TRBV7-2, the J gene TRBJ2-1, with TRBD2 matching 7 bases. This CDR3 contains 16 residues. The V gene end was trimmed by 3 bases and the J gene end by 3 bases; junction bases not matched to a gene: 8. CDR1 is SGHTA, CDR2 FQGNSA, per germline.

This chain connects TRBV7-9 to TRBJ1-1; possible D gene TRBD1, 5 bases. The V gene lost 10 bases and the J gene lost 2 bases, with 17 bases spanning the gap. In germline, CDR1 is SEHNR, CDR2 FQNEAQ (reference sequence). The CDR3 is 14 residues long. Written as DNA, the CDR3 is TGTGCCACTCTTAATGCGGGGGTTAACACTGAAGCTTTCTTT. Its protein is CATLNAGVNTEAFF.

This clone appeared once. CDR3 in DNA: TGTGCCAGCAGTTACTCGGGCTTGGTGTCCCGCTACGAGCAGTACTTC. Protein: CASSYSGLVSRYEQYF. V is TRBV6-5 and J is TRBJ2-7; D gene unclear. Germline CDR1 is MNHEY and CDR2 is SVGAGI. This CDR3 spans 16 amino acids. V shed 0 bases and J shed 3 bases, with 15 bases lying between them.

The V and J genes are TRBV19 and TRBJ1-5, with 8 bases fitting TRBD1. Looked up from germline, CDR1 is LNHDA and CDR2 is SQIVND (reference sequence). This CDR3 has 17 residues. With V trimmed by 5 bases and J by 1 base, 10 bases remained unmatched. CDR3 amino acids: CASSPRTGPLSNQPQHF. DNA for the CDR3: TGTGCCAGTAGTCCCAGGACAGGGCCCCTAAGCAATCAGCCCCAGCATTTT.

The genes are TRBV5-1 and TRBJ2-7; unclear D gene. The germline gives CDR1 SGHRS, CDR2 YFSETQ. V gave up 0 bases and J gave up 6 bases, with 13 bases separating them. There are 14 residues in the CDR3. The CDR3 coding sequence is TGCGCCAGCAGCTTGGACGGACCCACGGGCGAGCAGTACTTC. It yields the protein CASSLDGPTGEQYF.

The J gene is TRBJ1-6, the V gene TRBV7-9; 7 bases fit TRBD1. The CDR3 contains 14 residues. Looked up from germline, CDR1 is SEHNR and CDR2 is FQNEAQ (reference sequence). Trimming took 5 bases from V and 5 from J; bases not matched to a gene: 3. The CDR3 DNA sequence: TGTGCCAGCAGCGACAGGGTTGATAATTCACCCCTCCACTTT. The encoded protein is CASSDRVDNSPLHF.

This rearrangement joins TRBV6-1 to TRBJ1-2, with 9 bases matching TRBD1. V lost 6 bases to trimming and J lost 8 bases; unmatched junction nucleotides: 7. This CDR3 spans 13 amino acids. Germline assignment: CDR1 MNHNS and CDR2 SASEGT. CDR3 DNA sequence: TGTGCCAGCAGACCGGGACAGGGAAGGGGCTACACCTTC. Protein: CASRPGQGRGYTF.